A single sample gave rise to the 10 T cell receptor beta chains below, sequenced in a study of blood T cell repertoires in COVID-19. Sequencing was performed with immunoSEQ multiplex PCR; in TCRdb, only in-frame clones are kept and a portion is missing. The sample consists of about 110,000 clones, roughly 83% of them appearing once. Sequencing was carried out using peripheral blood. Source of these receptors: a woman aged 60 to 75 with acute or convalescent COVID-19.

For this clone: One end of the junction is discordant with germline, which a read error may explain. The chain employs TRBV7-7 and TRBJ1-4, with 11 positions matching TRBD1. The CDR3 consists of 16 residues. CDR1 and CDR2 from the germline V gene are SSHAT and FNYEAQ (reference sequence). The CDR3 reads CASSLGTGGTNEKLFF. The CDR3 DNA is TGTGCTAGCAGCTTAGGGACAGGGGGGACTAATGAAAAACTGTTTTTT.

The chain combines TRBV6-5 with TRBJ2-3; 8 bases line up with TRBD2. CDR1 is MNHEY and CDR2 is SVGAGI in the germline V gene. The CDR3 contains 15 residues. With V trimmed by 10 bases and J by 5 bases, 14 bases remained unmatched. CDR3 coding DNA: TGTGCCACCGGCTCTCGGCGGGGGGATCTAGATACGCAGTATTTT. It translates to CATGSRRGDLDTQYF.

V is TRBV2 and J is TRBJ1-2, with D possibly matching TRBD1 (6 bases). Between the trimmed V and J ends, which lost 6 bases and 4 bases, there was a span of 18 bases. The germline V gene has CDR1 SNHLY and CDR2 FYNNEI. CDR3 length: 15 amino acids. Written as DNA, the CDR3 is TGTGCCAGCAGCCAGGACAGTCAGGCGCCCTATGGCTACACCTTC. Its translation is CASSQDSQAPYGYTF.

V is TRBV19 and J is TRBJ1-5; unclear D gene. The V end was cut by 7 bases, the J end by 5 bases, with 9 bases between. The CDR3 is 12 residues long. Per germline, CDR1 LNHDA and CDR2 SQIVND (reference sequence). This CDR3 is CASTGPYQPQHF. The CDR3 DNA reads as TGTGCCAGTACAGGCCCCTATCAGCCCCAGCATTTT.

V usage is TRBV5-6 and J usage is TRBJ2-5, with 10 bases lining up with TRBD2. The CDR3 covers 14 residues. The ends lost 5 bases at V and 7 bases at J; junction bases unmatched: 8. Looked up from germline, CDR1 is SGHDT and CDR2 is YYEEEE. CDR3 in DNA: TGTGCCAGCAGAAGCGGGAGGGCCAGCGGGACCCAGTACTTC. Its translation: CASRSGRASGTQYF.

This clone was seen once. The chain carries TRBV5-4 and TRBJ2-7, with TRBD2 matching over 13 bases. Trimming cost V 4 bases and J 5 bases; bases outside gene matches: 6. The length of the CDR3 is 15 residues. Germline-derived CDR1 and CDR2 are SGHNT and YYREEE (reference sequence). For the CDR3, the DNA is TGTGCCAGCAGCGAGACTAGCGGGGGGTTCAACGAGCAGTACTTC. It is translated as CASSETSGGFNEQYF.

The V and J genes are TRBV28 and TRBJ2-4; D not resolved. This CDR3 comprises 16 residues. Germline CDR1 reads MDHEN; CDR2 reads SYDVKM. The germline V and J ends were trimmed by 4 bases and 7 bases, with 20 bases remaining between them. This CDR3 reads CASSSTTTRRLNIQYF. DNA for the CDR3: TGTGCCAGCAGTTCCACCACGACCCGGAGATTGAACATTCAGTACTTC. The variable domain in full, completed from reference TRBV28 and TRBJ2-4, reads DVKVTQSSRYLVKRTGEKVFLECVQDMDHENMFWYRQDPGLGLRLIYFSYDVKMKEKGDIPEGYSVSREKKERFSLILESASTNQTSMYLCASSSTTTRRLNIQYFGAGTRLSVL.

The chain carries TRBV7-6 and TRBJ2-6; tentative D call: TRBD1 (5 bases). Looked up from germline, CDR1 is SGHVS and CDR2 is FNYEAQ. Trimming cost V 1 base and J 1 base, with 8 bases left between them. The length of the CDR3 is 16 residues. CDR3 nucleotide sequence: TGTGCCAGCAGCTTAGAAAGGGGTTCTGGGGCCAACGTCCTGACTTTC. Protein: CASSLERGSGANVLTF.

This clone was seen a handful of times. This chain joins TRBV5-4 and TRBJ2-7, with TRBD1 as a possible D gene (6 bases). V was pared by 3 bases and J by 0 bases, with 10 bases between. CDR1 is SGHNT and CDR2 is YYREEE in the germline V gene (reference sequence). The CDR3 extends over 14 amino acids. CDR3 in amino acids: CASSSTGSSYEQYF. The CDR3 region has the DNA TGTGCCAGCAGCTCAACAGGGAGCTCCTACGAGCAGTACTTC.

This chain connects TRBV9 to TRBJ1-2; D possibly corresponds to TRBD1 (5 bases). V was clipped by 3 bases and J by 8 bases, with 17 bases between them. The CDR3 covers 14 residues. Per the germline V gene, CDR1 is SGDLS and CDR2 is YYNGEE. The DNA of the CDR3 is TGTGCCAGCAGCGGAAGCTTGACGGGGGGAGGCTACACCTTC. Translation gives CASSGSLTGGGYTF.